This T cell receptor (beta chain) was sequenced in a study of technical replicates of blood from several donors. This clone has only one observation. Sequencing was performed with immunoSEQ multiplex PCR; in TCRdb, only in-frame clones are kept and a portion is missing. The repertoire has some 93,000 clones, 95% of them found once; the top ten carry roughly 0.28%. The germline V and J ends were trimmed by 6 bases and 6 bases, with 14 bases remaining between them. Germline assignment: CDR1 ENHRY and CDR2 SYGVKD. This CDR3 region has 13 residues. Sequenced sample: T cells isolated from PBMCs. This TCR was recovered from a human donor in good health. The chain carries TRBV10-3 and TRBJ1-1; D possibly corresponds to TRBD1 (6 bases). The CDR3 is CAISETGLPEAFF. In DNA form, the CDR3 reads TGTGCCATCAGCGAAACAGGGTTGCCTGAAGCTTTCTTT.